Detailed here is one TCR beta chain. All the patients suffered relapse after autologous stem cell transplantation, and brentuximab vedotin exposure differed. Using immunoSEQ multiplex PCR, the repertoire was profiled, and TCRdb retains in-frame clones only, with some absent. The table has 84,000 or so clones, nearly 95% seen once. The entry originates in a study of PD-1 blockade in classical Hodgkin lymphoma. V shed 6 bases and J shed 9 bases, with 21 bases lying between them. CDR1 and CDR2 (germline): WSHSY, SAAADI. This CDR3 contains 15 residues. The specimen was peripheral blood mononuclear cells (PBMCs), collected before the second cycle of nivolumab. The source of this sequence is a human donor with classical Hodgkin lymphoma. The V call is TRBV10-2, the J call TRBJ2-1; a weak D match, TRBD2 (6 bases). CDR3 loop: CASRPDSGEWSEQFF. The CDR3 nucleotides read TGCGCCAGCAGGCCAGATTCGGGAGAATGGAGTGAGCAGTTCTTC.